Below are 10 T cell receptor beta chains sequenced from a single sample in a study of Graves' ophthalmopathy and Graves' hyperthyroidism. RNA transcripts were the template, and TCR beta CDR3 regions were amplified from them. Scientists carried out first-round RT-PCR using HTBI primers and then a second-round multiplex PCR. From the multiplex PCR reads, TCRdb called clonotypes with MiXCR, one entry per CDR3 protein. There are some 750,000 distinct CDR3 sequences in the sample; approximately 40% occur only once, and about 40% lies in the top ten. The source material was peripheral blood. These TCRs come from an adult man with Graves' ophthalmopathy.

Only one count was recorded for this clonotype. Because it lacks the conserved phenylalanine or tryptophan at the end, this CDR3 is likely a read error. This chain joins TRBV29-1 and TRBJ1-1, with D possibly TRBD1 on 6 matching bases. V lost 6 bases and J 4 bases, leaving 12 bases between the germline ends. CDR1 is SQVTM and CDR2 is ANQGSEA in the germline V gene. The CDR3 sequence is 12 residues long. The CDR3 bases are TGCAGCGTCAATCAGGGGCTCACTGAAGCTTTCCTT. Protein sequence: CSVNQGLTEAFL.

This clonotype was recorded a few times. J is TRBJ2-6 and V is TRBV7-9; D could derive from TRBD1 or TRBD2 (5 bases each). This CDR3 has 20 residues. The germline V gene encodes CDR1 SEHNR and CDR2 FQNEAQ (reference sequence). V lost 2 bases and J 0 bases, leaving 20 bases between the germline ends. CDR3 amino acids: CASSLRFSGTGDSGANVLTF. CDR3 DNA: TGTGCCAGCAGCTTACGTTTTTCGGGGACCGGGGACTCTGGGGCCAACGTCCTGACTTTC.

There are a few counts of this clonotype. The rearrangement uses TRBV5-6 and TRBJ1-1; the D gene is possibly TRBD1 (5 bases). V lost 4 bases and J lost 3, with 13 bases in between. Germline values: CDR1 SGHDT, CDR2 YYEEEE. The CDR3 loop spans 14 amino acids. In DNA form, the CDR3 reads TGTGCCAGCAGCGGCAATGGGGGGTACACTGAAGCTTTCTTT. This sequence encodes CASSGNGGYTEAFF.

The chain combines TRBV9 with TRBJ2-2; 9 bases match TRBD2. With 4 bases clipped from V and 0 bases from J, the junction kept 4 bases outside the gene matches. Germline assignment: CDR1 SGDLS and CDR2 YYNGEE. The CDR3 extends over 16 amino acids. The CDR3 DNA is TGTGCCAGCAGCCATTTAGCGGGGGCGAACACCGGGGAGCTGTTTTTT. Translated, it gives CASSHLAGANTGELFF.

Of note for this clonotype: A read error is possible here, since a much larger clone lies one base away. The CDR3 loop is CSARAISNYGYTF. DNA for the CDR3: TGCAGTGCTAGGGCAATATCTAACTATGGCTACACCTTC. This sequence joins TRBV20-1 and TRBJ1-2; D remains ambiguous. The CDR3 totals 13 residues. V gave up 3 bases and J gave up 0 bases, with 8 bases separating them. CDR1 and CDR2 from the germline V gene are DFQATT and SNEGSKA (reference sequence).

This clonotype was observed many times. The chain couples TRBV20-1 to TRBJ1-2; no clear D gene. The CDR3 consists of 12 residues. From germline, CDR1 is DFQATT and CDR2 SNEGSKA (reference sequence). CDR3 region: CSARTKGYGYTF. CDR3 DNA sequence: TGCAGCGCCAGAACGAAGGGCTATGGCTACACCTTC.

V gene TRBV25-1 combines with J gene TRBJ2-2; tentative D call: TRBD2 (5 bases). Trimming left V 5 bases short and J 6 bases short, with 13 bases between. Germline assignment: CDR1 MGHDK and CDR2 SYGVNS. The CDR3 length is 14 residues. The CDR3 protein is CASSKASRSGELFF. As DNA, the CDR3 is TGTGCCAGCAGTAAAGCTAGCCGGTCCGGGGAGCTGTTTTTT.

To note about this clonotype: The junction does not match germline at one end; this may be a read error. The rearrangement joins TRBV7-2 to TRBJ2-7; 16 bases fit TRBD2. Germline V gene sequence: CDR1 SGHTA, CDR2 FQGNSA. The CDR3 extends over 18 amino acids. The CDR3 loop reads CASSLAGLAGGTGYEQYF. CDR3 sequence (DNA): TGTGCCAGCAGTTTAGCGGGACTAGCGGGGGGGACCGGCTACGAGCAGTACTTC.

This chain connects TRBV7-6 to TRBJ1-5; the match to TRBD1 covers 10 bases. The trim removed 7 bases at V and 5 bases at J, leaving 8 bases unmatched. The CDR3 length is 15 residues. CDR1 is SGHVS, CDR2 FNYEAQ, per germline. The CDR3 sequence is CASIRTGTGDQPQHF. CDR3 nucleotides: TGTGCCAGCATTCGTACAGGGACAGGGGATCAGCCCCAGCATTTT.

This chain links TRBV24-1 with TRBJ2-3, with TRBD2 matching over 11 bases. V trimming: 7 bases; J trimming: 2 bases; junction bases outside the gene matches: 1. CDR3 length equals 14 residues. Germline assignment: CDR1 KGHDR and CDR2 SFDVKD. In DNA form, the CDR3 reads TGTGCCACCAGGACTAGCGGGGACACAGATACGCAGTATTTT. Protein sequence: CATRTSGDTDTQYF.